This T cell receptor (beta chain) derives from a study of OX40 agonist ivuxolimab in advanced cancers. Study overall: At 0.01 to 10 mg/kg, ivuxolimab was administered intravenously to patients every 2 weeks. Averaging roughly 60 years in age, with a range of about 23 to 79, the cohort was 82.7% male. Partial responses were achieved by three patients: one hepatocellular carcinoma, two cutaneous melanoma.

General observations from the study: Some nonresponders likewise displayed low normalized T-cell clonal expansion.

This table comes from immunoSEQ multiplex PCR, and its TCRdb copy is limited to in-frame clones, with some not included. The sample holds tens of thousands of clones; roughly 81% are singletons and the top ten take 9.8%. With respect to this clone: Its specificity is not known.

The V end lost 3 bases, the J end lost 6 bases, and 17 bases lay between the germline ends. CDR1 is SGHTA and CDR2 is FQGNSA in the germline V gene. The CDR3 spans 16 residues. The source was CD4+ or CD8+ T cells sorted from blood, collected in a trial of the OX40 agonist ivuxolimab. This chain uses TRBV7-2 with TRBJ2-2; D gene unclear. This sequence originates from an adult with an advanced solid tumor such as melanoma, head and neck, liver or kidney cancer. As DNA, the CDR3 is TGTGCCAGCAGCTTCCTACGGACGCCCGACGCCGGGGAGCTGTTTTTT. Residues: CASSFLRTPDAGELFF.